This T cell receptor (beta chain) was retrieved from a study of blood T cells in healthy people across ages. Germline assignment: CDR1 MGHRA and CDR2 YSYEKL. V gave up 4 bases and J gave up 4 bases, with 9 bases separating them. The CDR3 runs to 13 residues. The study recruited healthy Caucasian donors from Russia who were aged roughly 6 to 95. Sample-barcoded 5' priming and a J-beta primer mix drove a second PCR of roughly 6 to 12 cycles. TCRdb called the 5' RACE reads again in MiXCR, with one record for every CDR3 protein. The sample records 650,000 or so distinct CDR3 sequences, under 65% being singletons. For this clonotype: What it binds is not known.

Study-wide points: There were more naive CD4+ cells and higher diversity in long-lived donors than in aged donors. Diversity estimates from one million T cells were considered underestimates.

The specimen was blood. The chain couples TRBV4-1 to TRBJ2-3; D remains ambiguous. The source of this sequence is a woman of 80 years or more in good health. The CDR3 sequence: CASSPLSADTQYF. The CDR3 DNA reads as TGCGCCAGCAGCCCCCTGAGCGCAGATACGCAGTATTTT.